A selection of T cell receptor beta chains follows, all from one sample in a study of Ad26.COV2.S vaccination and SARS-CoV-2 variants. Data came from immunoSEQ multiplex PCR; TCRdb stores just in-frame clones and leaves some out. The table lists about 180,000 clones, roughly 85% of them singletons. The starting material was peripheral blood, obtained after recovery from COVID-19. These receptor sequences come from a human donor who had recovered from COVID-19. The CDR3 runs from the conserved cysteine through the conserved F or W. D genes are given only for firm matches. Not all rows give a size; the values are once, few, many and, for expanded clones, a class.

d_gene	abundance	j_gene	v_gene	len	CDR3aa	CDR3nt
-	-	TRBJ1-2	TRBV5-6	14	CASRPPGVGYGYTF	TGTGCCAGCAGGCCCCCAGGGGTAGGCTATGGCTACACCTTC
-	-	TRBJ2-7	TRBV2	13	CASGFDLKGEQYF	TGTGCCAGCGGATTTGACCTTAAGGGCGAGCAGTACTTC
-	-	TRBJ2-2	TRBV3-1/TRBV3-2	14	CASSQEGYTGELFF	TGTGCCAGCAGCCAAGAGGGATACACCGGGGAGCTGTTTTTT
TRBD2	-	TRBJ2-7	TRBV19	14	CASREAGGPYEQYF	TGTGCCAGTAGAGAAGCGGGAGGGCCCTACGAGCAGTACTTC
TRBD1	-	TRBJ2-6	TRBV9	17	CASSFPRTGAGANVLTF	TGTGCCAGCAGCTTCCCGAGGACAGGGGCTGGGGCCAACGTCCTGACTTTC
TRBD2	few	TRBJ2-2	TRBV7-9	18	CASSFPTGLAAHDGELFF	TGTGCCAGCAGCTTTCCGACTGGACTAGCGGCGCATGACGGGGAGCTGTTTTTT
TRBD2	-	TRBJ2-3	TRBV9	14	CASSPGRAVDTQYF	TGTGCCAGCAGCCCGGGGAGGGCGGTAGATACGCAGTATTTT
-	-	TRBJ2-5	TRBV3-1/TRBV3-2	14	CASSQEGLGETQYF	TGTGCCAGCAGCCAAGAAGGACTGGGAGAGACCCAGTACTTC
-	-	TRBJ2-1	TRBV6-6	14	CASSADPKGNEQFF	TGTGCCAGCAGCGCGGACCCCAAAGGCAATGAGCAGTTCTTC
-	many	TRBJ2-2	TRBV7-9	12	CASSLVPGELFF	TGTGCCAGCAGCTTAGTCCCCGGGGAGCTGTTTTTT
-	-	TRBJ1-1	TRBV5-1	16	CASSLAQGGRGNEAFF	TGCGCCAGCAGCTTGGCTCAAGGGGGGAGAGGGAATGAAGCTTTCTTT
TRBD2	-	TRBJ2-5	TRBV6-5	16	CASSYGLAGVTETQYF	TGTGCCAGCAGTTACGGACTAGCGGGAGTCACAGAGACCCAGTACTTC
-	-	TRBJ2-1	TRBV20-1	13	CSASALDNNEQFF	TGCAGTGCTAGTGCATTGGACAACAATGAGCAGTTCTTC
TRBD1	-	TRBJ1-1	TRBV28	15	CASSFFRQGNTEAFF	TGTGCCAGCAGTTTTTTTCGACAGGGGAACACTGAAGCTTTCTTT
-	once	TRBJ2-1	TRBV2	13	CASSDSREHEQFF	TGTGCCAGCAGTGACTCCAGGGAGCATGAGCAGTTCTTC
-	-	TRBJ2-1	TRBV2	13	CASSEIWIDEQFF	TGTGCCAGCAGTGAAATCTGGATCGATGAGCAGTTCTTC
-	-	TRBJ2-3	TRBV5-5	11	CAAGSGDTQYF	TGTGCCGCTGGGAGTGGAGATACGCAGTATTTT
TRBD2	once	TRBJ2-3	TRBV11-2	17	CASSTPTQLAGSDTQYF	TGTGCCAGCAGCACACCCACCCAACTAGCGGGGTCAGATACGCAGTATTTT
TRBD1	-	TRBJ1-1	TRBV29-1	11	CSVEGDREAFF	TGCAGCGTTGAAGGGGACAGGGAAGCTTTCTTT
TRBD2	-	TRBJ2-5	TRBV27	19	CASSLRGLAGEVARETQYF	TGTGCCAGCAGTTTAAGGGGGCTAGCGGGAGAAGTAGCTCGGGAGACCCAGTACTTC
-	-	TRBJ2-1	TRBV10-2	13	CASTEAASQGQFF	TGCGCCAGCACCGAGGCGGCTAGCCAAGGGCAGTTCTTC
-	once	TRBJ1-6	TRBV2	15	CASRLQAGNNSPLHF	TGTGCCAGCAGGTTACAAGCAGGGAATAATTCACCCCTCCACTTT
-	-	TRBJ2-3	TRBV3-1/TRBV3-2	12	CASKQGTDTQYF	TGTGCCAGTAAACAGGGAACAGATACGCAGTATTTT
-	-	TRBJ2-2	TRBV5-1	14	CASRGGTNTGELFF	TGCGCCAGCAGAGGCGGGACGAACACCGGGGAGCTGTTTTTT
-	-	TRBJ2-4	TRBV11-3	14	CASSPKDRTDIQYF	TGTGCCAGCAGCCCCAAAGACCGTACTGACATTCAGTACTTC
-	-	TRBJ2-1	TRBV6-1	13	CASSEGFLLEQFF	TGTGCCAGCAGTGAAGGCTTTCTGCTGGAGCAGTTCTTC
-	-	TRBJ2-1	TRBV2	14	CASRPEGARNEQFF	TGTGCCAGCAGGCCGGAGGGTGCCCGCAATGAGCAGTTCTTC
TRBD1	-	TRBJ2-3	TRBV5-1	15	CASSLEGAGTDTQYF	TGCGCCAGCAGCTTGGAGGGGGCTGGCACAGATACGCAGTATTTT
-	-	TRBJ2-2	TRBV5-1	13	CASSLTRSGELFF	TGCGCCAGCAGCTTAACCCGCAGCGGGGAGCTGTTTTTT
-	once	TRBJ2-3	TRBV7-9	14	CASSLEGLPDTQYF	TGTGCCAGCAGCTTAGAAGGGCTCCCAGATACGCAGTATTTT
-	-	TRBJ1-5	TRBV3-1/TRBV3-2	14	CASSQDRNGQPQHF	TGTGCCAGCAGCCAAGACAGGAATGGGCAGCCCCAGCATTTT
-	-	TRBJ2-7	TRBV6-6	14	CASSYSKGSDEQYF	TGTGCCAGCAGTTACTCGAAGGGTTCCGACGAGCAGTACTTC
-	-	TRBJ1-4	TRBV6-5	13	CASRGGSNEKLFF	TGTGCCAGCAGAGGAGGGTCTAATGAAAAACTGTTTTTT
TRBD2	-	TRBJ2-7	TRBV10-3	13	CAIKGTTPYEQYF	TGTGCCATCAAGGGGACTACCCCCTACGAGCAGTACTTC
-	-	TRBJ2-1	TRBV28	13	CALRQGSSNEQFF	TGTGCCCTCAGGCAGGGGAGTTCCAATGAGCAGTTCTTC
-	-	TRBJ1-1	TRBV3-1/TRBV3-2	14	CASSRGTGNTEAFF	TGTGCCAGCAGCCGAGGGACGGGGAACACTGAAGCTTTCTTT
-	-	TRBJ2-3	TRBV4-1	15	CASSLDPGATDTQYF	TGCGCCAGCAGCCTAGACCCCGGGGCCACAGATACGCAGTATTTT
-	-	TRBJ2-7	TRBV11-2	14	CASSSGGLTYEQYF	TGTGCCAGCAGCTCGGGGGGCCTAACCTACGAGCAGTACTTC
-	-	TRBJ1-2	TRBV24-1	12	CAIGQDGYGYTF	TGTGCCATCGGGCAAGACGGTTATGGCTACACCTTC
-	-	TRBJ1-2	TRBV4-1	15	CASGKEGAANYGYTF	TGCGCCAGCGGGAAGGAAGGGGCCGCTAACTATGGCTACACCTTC
-	-	TRBJ2-3	TRBV3-1/TRBV3-2	14	CASSPLVRTDTQYF	TGTGCCAGCAGCCCCCTAGTGCGCACAGATACGCAGTATTTT
-	-	TRBJ1-5	TRBV7-8	17	CASSQGFQRYSNQPQHF	TGTGCCAGCAGCCAGGGGTTCCAGAGATATAGCAATCAGCCCCAGCATTTT